Listed below are T cell receptor beta chains from one sample, sequenced in a study of cytomegalovirus exposure and HLA in healthy donors. Method: immunoSEQ multiplex PCR; TCRdb's copy keeps in-frame clones and lacks some. The repertoire holds around 98,000 clones, with about 81% as singletons. Specimen: PBMCs. The receptors derive from a man aged 35 to 55 in good health and CMV-seronegative. CDR3s leave out the opening cysteine and the closing phenylalanine or tryptophan. The order of the fields is J gene, V gene, CDR3 protein.

TRBJ2-5	TRBV2	ASSEWVRAETQY
TRBJ1-5	TRBV6-6	ASSLQGNQPQH
TRBJ2-1	TRBV4-1	ASSQQNEQF
TRBJ2-7	TRBV5-1	ASSLGTPAPIYEQY
TRBJ2-7	TRBV11-1	ASSFLLDHEQY
TRBJ1-1	TRBV2	ASSTGGSEAF
TRBJ2-7	TRBV7-9	ASSWTGSYEQY
TRBJ1-1	TRBV7-9	ASSPATGATEAF
TRBJ1-1	TRBV6-1	ASSVTVSNTEAF
TRBJ2-3	TRBV15	ATSREGTGGFADTQY
TRBJ2-1	TRBV5-1	ASSPRGLAEYNEQF
TRBJ2-5	TRBV7-3	ASSLEVGTQY
TRBJ2-3	TRBV7-3	ASSFGGRTDTQY
TRBJ1-5	TRBV27	ASSLSKNQPQH
TRBJ2-7	TRBV15	ATSRTGRKGEQY
TRBJ1-6	TRBV6-1	ASNRDRAGSPLH
TRBJ1-6	TRBV18	ASSPGTPNNSPLH
TRBJ1-2	TRBV28	ASSLMGDRAPRYGYT
TRBJ2-5	TRBV6-6	ASSYTGNQETQY
TRBJ1-1	TRBV7-8	ASSLTGRGYTEAF
TRBJ1-2	TRBV5-6	ASSLGEDYGYT
TRBJ2-3	TRBV5-5	ASSSYYTDRVSTDTQY
TRBJ1-5	TRBV18	ASSSDRGGGQPQH
TRBJ2-2	TRBV6-5	ASRGQGEWTGELF
TRBJ1-2	TRBV14	ASSPGRQDFLKGYGYT
TRBJ1-5	TRBV6-5	ASRREGESNQPQH
TRBJ1-1	TRBV9	ASSVGDRGLNTEAF
TRBJ2-1	TRBV5-1	ASSSSGTSSYEQF
TRBJ2-3	TRBV10-3	AIRDFGTDTQY
TRBJ2-3	TRBV14	ASSQHGTGSDTQY
TRBJ1-1	TRBV7-2	ASSREQGAEAF
TRBJ1-5	TRBV6-5	ASSYSRNSNQPQH
TRBJ2-5	TRBV11-2	ASSFAGDGGAQY
TRBJ1-4	TRBV5-1	ASSFTGAQTNEKLF
TRBJ2-3	TRBV6-1	ASRKLAGGPDTQY
TRBJ1-5	TRBV19	ASKDRSFSNQPQH
TRBJ2-6	TRBV18	ASSPGATGANVLT
TRBJ2-1	TRBV11-2	ASSLERGQGNEQF